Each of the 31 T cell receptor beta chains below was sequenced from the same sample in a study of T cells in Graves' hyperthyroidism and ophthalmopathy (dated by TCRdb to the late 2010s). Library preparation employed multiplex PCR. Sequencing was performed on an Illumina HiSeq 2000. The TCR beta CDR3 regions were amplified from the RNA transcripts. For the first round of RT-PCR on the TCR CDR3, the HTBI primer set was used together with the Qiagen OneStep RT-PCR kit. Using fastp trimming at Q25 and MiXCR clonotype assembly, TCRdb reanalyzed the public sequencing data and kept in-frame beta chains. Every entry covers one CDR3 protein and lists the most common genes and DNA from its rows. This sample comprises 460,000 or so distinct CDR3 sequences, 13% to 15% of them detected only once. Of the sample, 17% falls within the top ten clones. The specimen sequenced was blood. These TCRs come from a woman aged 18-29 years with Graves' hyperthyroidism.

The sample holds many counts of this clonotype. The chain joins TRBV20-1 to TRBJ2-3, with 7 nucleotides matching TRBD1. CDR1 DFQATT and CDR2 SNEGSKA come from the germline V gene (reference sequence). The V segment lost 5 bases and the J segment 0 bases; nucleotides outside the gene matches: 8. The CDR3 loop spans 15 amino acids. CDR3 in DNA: TGCAGTGCTGCTACCGTGGACAGGAGCACAGATACGCAGTATTTT. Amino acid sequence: CSAATVDRSTDTQYF.

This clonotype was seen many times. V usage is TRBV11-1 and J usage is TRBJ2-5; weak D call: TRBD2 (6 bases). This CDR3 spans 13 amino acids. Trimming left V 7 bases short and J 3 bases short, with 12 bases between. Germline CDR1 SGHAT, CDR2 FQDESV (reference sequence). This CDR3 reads CASTRGGKETQYF. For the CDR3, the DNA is TGTGCCAGCACCAGAGGCGGGAAAGAGACCCAGTACTTC.

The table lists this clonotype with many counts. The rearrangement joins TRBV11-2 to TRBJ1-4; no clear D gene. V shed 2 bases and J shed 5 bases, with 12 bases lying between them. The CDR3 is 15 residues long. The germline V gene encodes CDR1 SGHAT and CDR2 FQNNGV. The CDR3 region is CASSLNPVINEKLFF. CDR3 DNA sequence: TGTGCCAGCAGCTTAAATCCAGTGATAAATGAAAAACTGTTTTTT. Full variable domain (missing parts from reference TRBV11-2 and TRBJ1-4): EAGVAQSPRYKIIEKRQSVAFWCNPISGHATLYWYQQILGQGPKLLIQFQNNGVVDDSQLPKDRFSAERLKGVDSTLKIQPAKLEDSAVYLCASSLNPVINEKLFFGSGTQLSVL.

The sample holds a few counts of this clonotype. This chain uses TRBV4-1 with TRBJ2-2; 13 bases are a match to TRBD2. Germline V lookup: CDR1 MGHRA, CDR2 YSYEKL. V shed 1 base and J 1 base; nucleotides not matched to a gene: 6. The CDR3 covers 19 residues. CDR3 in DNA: TGCGCCAGCAGCCAAGGGGCGACTAGCGGGAGGCGGAACACCGGGGAGCTGTTTTTT. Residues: CASSQGATSGRRNTGELFF.

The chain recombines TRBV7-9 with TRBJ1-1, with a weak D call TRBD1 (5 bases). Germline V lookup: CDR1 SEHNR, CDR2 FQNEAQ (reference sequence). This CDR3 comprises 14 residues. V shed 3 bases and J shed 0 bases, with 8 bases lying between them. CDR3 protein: CASSFRVMNTEAFF. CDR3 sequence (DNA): TGTGCCAGCAGCTTCAGGGTTATGAACACTGAAGCTTTCTTT.

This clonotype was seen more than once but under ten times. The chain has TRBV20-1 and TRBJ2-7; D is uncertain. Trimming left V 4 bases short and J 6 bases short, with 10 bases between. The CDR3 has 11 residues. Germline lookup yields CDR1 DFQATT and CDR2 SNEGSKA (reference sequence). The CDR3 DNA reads TGCAGTGCTATAGAGACACTCGAGCAGTACTTC. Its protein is CSAIETLEQYF.

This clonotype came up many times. The CDR3 sequence: CASSSPLIGDRKQETQYF. CDR3 nucleotide sequence: TGTGCCAGCAGCTCGCCGTTAATAGGTGACAGAAAACAAGAGACCCAGTACTTC. The chain carries TRBV11-3 and TRBJ2-5; D may be TRBD1 (5 bases). V was pared by 4 bases and J by 2 bases, with 23 bases between. Germline V gene lookup returns CDR1 SGHNT and CDR2 YENEEA. This CDR3 contains 18 residues.

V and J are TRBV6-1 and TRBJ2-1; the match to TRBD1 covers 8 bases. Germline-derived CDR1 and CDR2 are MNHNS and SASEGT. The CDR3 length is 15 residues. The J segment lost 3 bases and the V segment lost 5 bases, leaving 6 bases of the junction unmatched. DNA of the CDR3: TGTGCCAGCAGTTTACAGGGGGATCTCTACAATGAGCAGTTCTTC. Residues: CASSLQGDLYNEQFF.

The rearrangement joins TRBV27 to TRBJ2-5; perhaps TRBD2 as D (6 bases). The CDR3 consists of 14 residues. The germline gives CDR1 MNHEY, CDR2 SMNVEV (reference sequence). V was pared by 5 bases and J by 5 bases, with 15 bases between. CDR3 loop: CASSQPGVGETQYF. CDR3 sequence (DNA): TGTGCCAGCAGTCAACCGGGAGTTGGGGAGACCCAGTACTTC.

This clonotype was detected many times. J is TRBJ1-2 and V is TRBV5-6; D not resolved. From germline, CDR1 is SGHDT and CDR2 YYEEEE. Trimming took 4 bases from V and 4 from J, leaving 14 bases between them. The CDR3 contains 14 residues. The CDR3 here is CASSLTSRSYGYTF. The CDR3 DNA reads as TGTGCCAGCAGCCTAACTTCCCGCTCCTATGGCTACACCTTC.

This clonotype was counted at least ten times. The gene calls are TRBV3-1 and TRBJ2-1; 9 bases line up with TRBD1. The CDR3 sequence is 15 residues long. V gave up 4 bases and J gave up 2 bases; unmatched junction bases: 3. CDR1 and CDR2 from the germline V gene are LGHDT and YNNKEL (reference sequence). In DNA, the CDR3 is TGTGCCAGCAGCCGGGGACAGGGTACCTACAATGAGCAGTTCTTC. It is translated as CASSRGQGTYNEQFF.

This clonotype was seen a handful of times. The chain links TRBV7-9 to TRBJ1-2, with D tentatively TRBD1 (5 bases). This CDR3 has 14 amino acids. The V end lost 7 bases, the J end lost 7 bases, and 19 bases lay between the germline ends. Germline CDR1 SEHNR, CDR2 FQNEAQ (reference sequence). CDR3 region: CASIPLGGVGGYTF. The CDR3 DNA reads TGTGCCAGCATCCCTCTCGGGGGGGTTGGTGGCTACACCTTC.

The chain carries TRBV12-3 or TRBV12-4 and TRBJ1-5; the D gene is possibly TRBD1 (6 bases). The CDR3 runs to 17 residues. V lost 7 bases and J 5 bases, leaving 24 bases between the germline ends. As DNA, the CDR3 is TGTGCCAGCAAACCGGGCCCCGGGAGGGGGAACGATCAGCCCCAGCATTTT. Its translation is CASKPGPGRGNDQPQHF.

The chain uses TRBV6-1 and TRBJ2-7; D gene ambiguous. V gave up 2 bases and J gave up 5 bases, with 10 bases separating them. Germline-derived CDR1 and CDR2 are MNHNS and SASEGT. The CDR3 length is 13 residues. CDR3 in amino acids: CASSEIGWDEQYV. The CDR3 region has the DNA TGTGCCAGCAGTGAAATTGGGTGGGACGAGCAGTACGTC.

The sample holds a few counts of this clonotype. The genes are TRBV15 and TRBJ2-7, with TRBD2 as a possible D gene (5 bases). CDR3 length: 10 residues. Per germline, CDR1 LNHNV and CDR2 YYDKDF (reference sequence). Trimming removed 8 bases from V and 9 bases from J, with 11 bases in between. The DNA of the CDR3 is TGTGCCACCCTCAAGGGAGTGCAGTACGTC. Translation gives CATLKGVQYV.

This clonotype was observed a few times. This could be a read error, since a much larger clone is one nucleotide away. CDR3 coding DNA: TGTGCCTGGAGTCTGACAGGTGCTCTAGGAAGCACCATATATTTT. This sequence encodes CAWSLTGALGSTIYF. The chain couples TRBV30 to TRBJ1-3; maybe TRBD1 (6 bases). Germline V gene data show CDR1 as GTSNPN and CDR2 as SVGIG (reference sequence). The CDR3 runs to 15 residues. Using reference TRBV30 and TRBJ1-3 for the parts outside the CDR3, the full variable domain is SQTIHQWPATLVQPVGSPLSLECTVEGTSNPNLYWYRQAAGRGLQLLFYSVGIGQISSEVPQNLSASRPQDRQFILSSKKLLLSDSGFYLCAWSLTGALGSTIYFGEGSWLTVV.

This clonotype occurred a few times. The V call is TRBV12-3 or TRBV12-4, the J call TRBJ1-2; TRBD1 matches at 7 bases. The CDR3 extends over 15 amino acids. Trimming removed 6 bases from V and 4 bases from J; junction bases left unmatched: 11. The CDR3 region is CASRRRDSFGYGYTF. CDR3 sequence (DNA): TGTGCCAGCAGGCGACGGGACAGTTTCGGCTATGGCTACACCTTC.

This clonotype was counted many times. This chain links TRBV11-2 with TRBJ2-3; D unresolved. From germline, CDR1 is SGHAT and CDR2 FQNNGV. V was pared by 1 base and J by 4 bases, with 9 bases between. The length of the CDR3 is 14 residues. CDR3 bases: TGTGCCAGCAGCTTAGTTCCGGGTTCAGATACGCAGTATTTT. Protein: CASSLVPGSDTQYF.

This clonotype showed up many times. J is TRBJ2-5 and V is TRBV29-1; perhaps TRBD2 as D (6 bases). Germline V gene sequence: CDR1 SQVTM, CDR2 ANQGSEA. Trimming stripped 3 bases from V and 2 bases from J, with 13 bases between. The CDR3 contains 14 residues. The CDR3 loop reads CSVDTAGLQETQYF. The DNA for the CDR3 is TGCAGCGTTGACACCGCAGGACTACAAGAGACCCAGTACTTC.

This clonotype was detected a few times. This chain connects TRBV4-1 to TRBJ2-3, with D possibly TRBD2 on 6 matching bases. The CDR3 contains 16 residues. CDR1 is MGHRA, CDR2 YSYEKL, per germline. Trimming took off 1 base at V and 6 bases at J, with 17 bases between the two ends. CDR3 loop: CASSQGRRLLADTQYF. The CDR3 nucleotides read TGCGCCAGCAGCCAAGGCCGCCGCCTGCTAGCGGATACGCAGTATTTT.

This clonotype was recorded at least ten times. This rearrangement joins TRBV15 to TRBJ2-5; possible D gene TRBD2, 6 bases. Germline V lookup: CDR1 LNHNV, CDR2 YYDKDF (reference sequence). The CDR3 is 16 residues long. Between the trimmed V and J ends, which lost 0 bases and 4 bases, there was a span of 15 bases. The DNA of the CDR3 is TGTGCCACCAGCAGAGACGTAGGGACTTCCCCAGAGACCCAGTACTTC. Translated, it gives CATSRDVGTSPETQYF.

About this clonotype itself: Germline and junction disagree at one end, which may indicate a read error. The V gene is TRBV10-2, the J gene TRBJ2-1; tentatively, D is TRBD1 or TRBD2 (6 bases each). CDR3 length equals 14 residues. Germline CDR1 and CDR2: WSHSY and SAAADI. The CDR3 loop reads CASGEGGLGNEQFF. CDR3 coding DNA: TGCGCCAGCGGTGAGGGGGGACTTGGGAATGAGCAGTTCTTC.

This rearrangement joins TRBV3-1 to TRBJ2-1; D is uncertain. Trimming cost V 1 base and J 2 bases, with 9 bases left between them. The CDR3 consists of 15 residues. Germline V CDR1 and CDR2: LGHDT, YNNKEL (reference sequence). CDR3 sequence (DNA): TGTGCCAGCAGCCAAGGGGGAACCCCCTACAATGAGCAGTTCTTC. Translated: CASSQGGTPYNEQFF.

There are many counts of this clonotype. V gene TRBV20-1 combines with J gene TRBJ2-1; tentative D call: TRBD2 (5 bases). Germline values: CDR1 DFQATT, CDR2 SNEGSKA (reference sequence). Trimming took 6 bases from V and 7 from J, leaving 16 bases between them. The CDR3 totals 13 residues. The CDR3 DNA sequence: TGCAGTGCCGACCCGCTTCGGAGGAATGAGCAGTTCTTC. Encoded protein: CSADPLRRNEQFF.

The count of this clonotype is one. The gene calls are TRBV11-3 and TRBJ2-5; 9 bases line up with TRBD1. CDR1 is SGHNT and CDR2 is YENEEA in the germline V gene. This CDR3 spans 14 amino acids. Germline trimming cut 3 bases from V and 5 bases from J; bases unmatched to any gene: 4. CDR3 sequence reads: CASSFTGGMETQYF. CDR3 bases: TGTGCCAGCAGCTTCACAGGGGGCATGGAGACCCAGTACTTC.

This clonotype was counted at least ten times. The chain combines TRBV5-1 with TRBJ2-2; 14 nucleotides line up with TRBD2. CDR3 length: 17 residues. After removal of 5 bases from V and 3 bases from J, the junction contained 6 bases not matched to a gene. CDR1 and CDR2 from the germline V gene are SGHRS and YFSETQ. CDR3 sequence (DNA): TGCGCCAGCAGACGCACGGGACTAGCGGGAGACACCGGGGAGCTGTTTTTT. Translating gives CASRRTGLAGDTGELFF.

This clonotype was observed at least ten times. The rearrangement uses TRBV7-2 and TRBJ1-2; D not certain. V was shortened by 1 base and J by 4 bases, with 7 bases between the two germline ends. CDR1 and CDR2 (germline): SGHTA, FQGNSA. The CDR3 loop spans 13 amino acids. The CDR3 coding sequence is TGTGCCAGCAGCTTAGAGGCGATCTATGGCTACACCTTC. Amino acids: CASSLEAIYGYTF.

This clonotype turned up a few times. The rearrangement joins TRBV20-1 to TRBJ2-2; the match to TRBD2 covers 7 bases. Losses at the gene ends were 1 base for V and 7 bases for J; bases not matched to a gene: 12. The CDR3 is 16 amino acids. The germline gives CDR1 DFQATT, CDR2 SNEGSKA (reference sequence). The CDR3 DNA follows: TGCAGTGCTAGAGTTATTGGACTAGGAATAGGCGGGGAGCTGTTTTTT. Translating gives CSARVIGLGIGGELFF.

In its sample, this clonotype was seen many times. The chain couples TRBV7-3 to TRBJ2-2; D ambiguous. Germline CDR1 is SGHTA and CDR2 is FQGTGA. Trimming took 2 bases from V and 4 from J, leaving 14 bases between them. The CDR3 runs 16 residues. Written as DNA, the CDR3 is TGTGCCAGCAGCTTAGGCCATGACCGTAGCACCGGGGAGCTGTTTTTT. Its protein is CASSLGHDRSTGELFF. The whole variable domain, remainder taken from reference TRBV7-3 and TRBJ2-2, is GAGVSQTPSNKVTEKGKYVELRCDPISGHTALYWYRQSLGQGPEFLIYFQGTGAADDSGLPNDRFFAVRPEGSVSTLKIQRTERGDSAVYLCASSLGHDRSTGELFFGEGSRLTVL.

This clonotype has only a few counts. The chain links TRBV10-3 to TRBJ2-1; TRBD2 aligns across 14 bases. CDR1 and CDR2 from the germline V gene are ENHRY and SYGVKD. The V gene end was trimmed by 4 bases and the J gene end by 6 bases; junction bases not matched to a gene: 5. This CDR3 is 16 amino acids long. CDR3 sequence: CAISGGTSGRFNEQFF. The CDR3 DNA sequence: TGTGCCATCAGTGGAGGGACTAGCGGGAGATTCAATGAGCAGTTCTTC.

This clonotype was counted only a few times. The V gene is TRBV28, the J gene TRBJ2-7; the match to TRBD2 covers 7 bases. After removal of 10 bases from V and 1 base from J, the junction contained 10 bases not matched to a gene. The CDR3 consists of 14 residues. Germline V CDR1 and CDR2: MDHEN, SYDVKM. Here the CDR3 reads CAIALAVPSYEQYF. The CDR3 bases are TGTGCCATCGCCCTAGCGGTCCCATCCTACGAGCAGTACTTC.